This T cell receptor (beta chain) was sequenced for a study of PD-1 blockade in classical Hodgkin lymphoma. Study details: Intravenous delivery of nivolumab at 3 mg/kg to patients occurred every 2 weeks. The study, taken as a whole, reports: CD4+ TCR diversity, unlike CD8+, rose significantly by C4D1.

Here immunoSEQ multiplex PCR was the method, and the copy in TCRdb shows in-frame clones only, minus some. The data show 35,000 to 45,000 clones, with just over 85% seen just once and 6.5% to 9.5% held by the top ten. No patient escaped relapse after autologous stem cell transplantation, and brentuximab vedotin exposure varied. The patients, who had relapsed/refractory classical Hodgkin lymphoma, achieved best responses of complete response, partial response or progressive disease. As to this clone: Its antigen is unidentified.

The sample here was peripheral blood mononuclear cells (PBMCs), taken before the second cycle of nivolumab. This receptor was identified in a human donor with classical Hodgkin lymphoma.

CDR3 DNA: TGTGCCAGCAGTTACCGGGGGTCTGGGGCCAACGTCCTGACTTTC. It yields the protein CASSYRGSGANVLTF. The chain combines TRBV6-5 with TRBJ2-6; D might be TRBD2 (6 bases). The CDR3 spans 15 residues. Germline loops: CDR1 MNHEY, CDR2 SVGAGI. V lost 2 bases, J lost 1 base, and 6 bases lay in between.